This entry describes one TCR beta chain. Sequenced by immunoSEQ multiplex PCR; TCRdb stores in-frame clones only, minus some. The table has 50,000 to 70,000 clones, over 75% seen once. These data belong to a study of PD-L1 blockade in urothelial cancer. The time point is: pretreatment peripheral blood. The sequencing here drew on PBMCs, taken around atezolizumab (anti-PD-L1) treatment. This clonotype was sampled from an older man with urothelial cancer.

The CDR3 sequence is CASSVDRFRNEQYF. The CDR3 DNA reads as TGTGCCAGCAGCGTAGACAGGTTTCGGAACGAGCAGTACTTC. V and J are TRBV7-6 and TRBJ2-7, with D perhaps matching TRBD1 (6 bases). CDR1 is SGHVS and CDR2 is FNYEAQ in the germline V gene. Trimming shortened V by 5 bases and J by 5 bases, and 16 bases separated the two germline ends. The CDR3 loop spans 14 amino acids.